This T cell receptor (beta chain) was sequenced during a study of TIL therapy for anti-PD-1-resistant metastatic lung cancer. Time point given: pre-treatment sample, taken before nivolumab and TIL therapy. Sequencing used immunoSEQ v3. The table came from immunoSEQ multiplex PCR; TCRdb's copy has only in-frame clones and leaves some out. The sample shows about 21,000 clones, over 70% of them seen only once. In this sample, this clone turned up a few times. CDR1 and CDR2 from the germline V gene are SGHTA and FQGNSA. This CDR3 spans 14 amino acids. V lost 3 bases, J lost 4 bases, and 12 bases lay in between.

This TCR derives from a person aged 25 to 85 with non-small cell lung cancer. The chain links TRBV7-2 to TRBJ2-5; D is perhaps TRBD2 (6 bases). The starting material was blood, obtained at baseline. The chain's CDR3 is CASSFSLEGETQYF. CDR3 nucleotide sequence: TGTGCCAGCAGCTTCTCTTTGGAGGGAGAGACCCAGTACTTC.